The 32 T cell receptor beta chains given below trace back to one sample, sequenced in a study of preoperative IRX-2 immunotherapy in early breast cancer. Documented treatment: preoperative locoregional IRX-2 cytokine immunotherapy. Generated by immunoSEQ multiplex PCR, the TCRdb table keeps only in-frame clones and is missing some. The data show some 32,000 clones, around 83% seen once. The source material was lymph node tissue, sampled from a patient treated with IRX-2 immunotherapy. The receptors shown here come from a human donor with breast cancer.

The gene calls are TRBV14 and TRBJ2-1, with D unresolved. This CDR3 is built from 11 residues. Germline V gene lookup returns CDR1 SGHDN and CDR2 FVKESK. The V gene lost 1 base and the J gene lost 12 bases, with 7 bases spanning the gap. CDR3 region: CASSQVEVQFF. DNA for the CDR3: TGTGCCAGCAGCCAAGTAGAGGTGCAGTTCTTC. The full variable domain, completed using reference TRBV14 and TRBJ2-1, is EAGVTQFPSHSVIEKGQTVTLRCDPISGHDNLYWYRRVMGKEIKFLLHFVKESKQDESGMPNNRFLAERTGGTYSTLKVQPAELEDSGVYFCASSQVEVQFFGPGTRLTVL.

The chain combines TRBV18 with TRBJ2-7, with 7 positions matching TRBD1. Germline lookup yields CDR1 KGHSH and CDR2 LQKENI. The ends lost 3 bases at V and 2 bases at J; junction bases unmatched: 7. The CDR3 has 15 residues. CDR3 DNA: TGTGCCAGCTCACCGGGCCGGGACAGAGCCTACGAGCAGTACTTC. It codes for CASSPGRDRAYEQYF. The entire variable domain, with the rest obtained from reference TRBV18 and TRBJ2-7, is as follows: NAGVMQNPRHLVRRRGQEARLRCSPMKGHSHVYWYRQLPEEGLKFMVYLQKENIIDESGMPKERFSAEFPKEGPSILRIQQVVRGDSAAYFCASSPGRDRAYEQYFGPGTRLTVT.

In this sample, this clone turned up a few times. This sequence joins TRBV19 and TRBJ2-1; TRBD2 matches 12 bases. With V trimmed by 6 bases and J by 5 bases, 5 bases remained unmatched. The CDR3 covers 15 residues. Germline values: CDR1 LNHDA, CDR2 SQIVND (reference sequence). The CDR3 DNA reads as TGTGCCAGTAGGACTAGCGGGAGTTTTGACAATGAGCAGTTCTTC. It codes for CASRTSGSFDNEQFF.

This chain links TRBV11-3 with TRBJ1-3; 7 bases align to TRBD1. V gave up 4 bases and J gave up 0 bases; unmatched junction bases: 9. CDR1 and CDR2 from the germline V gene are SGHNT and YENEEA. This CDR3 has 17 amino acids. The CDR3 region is CASSSTGLKGSGNTIYF. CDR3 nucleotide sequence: TGTGCCAGCAGCTCGACAGGGTTGAAGGGCTCTGGAAACACCATATATTTT.

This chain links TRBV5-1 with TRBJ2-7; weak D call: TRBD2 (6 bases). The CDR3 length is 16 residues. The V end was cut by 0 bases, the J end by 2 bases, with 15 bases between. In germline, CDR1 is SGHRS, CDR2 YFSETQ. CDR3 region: CASSLGPTGAPYEQYF. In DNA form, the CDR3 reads TGCGCCAGCAGCTTGGGCCCCACGGGAGCGCCCTACGAGCAGTACTTC. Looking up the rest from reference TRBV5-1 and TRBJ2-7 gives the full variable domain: KAGVTQTPRYLIKTRGQQVTLSCSPISGHRSVSWYQQTPGQGLQFLFEYFSETQRNKGNFPGRFSGRQFSNSRSEMNVSTLELGDSALYLCASSLGPTGAPYEQYFGPGTRLTVT.

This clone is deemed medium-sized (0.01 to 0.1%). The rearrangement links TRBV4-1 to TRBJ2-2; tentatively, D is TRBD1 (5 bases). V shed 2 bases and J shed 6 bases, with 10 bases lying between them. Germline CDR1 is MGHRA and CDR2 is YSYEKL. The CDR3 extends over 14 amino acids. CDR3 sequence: CASSQTQGPGELFF. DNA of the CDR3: TGCGCCAGCAGCCAAACCCAGGGCCCCGGGGAGCTGTTTTTT.

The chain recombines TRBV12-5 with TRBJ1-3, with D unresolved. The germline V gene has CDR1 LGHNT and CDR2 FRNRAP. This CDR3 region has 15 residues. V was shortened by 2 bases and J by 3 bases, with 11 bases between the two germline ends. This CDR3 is CASGLFIEGGNTIYF. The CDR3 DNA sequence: TGTGCTAGTGGTTTGTTCATCGAGGGTGGAAACACCATATATTTT.

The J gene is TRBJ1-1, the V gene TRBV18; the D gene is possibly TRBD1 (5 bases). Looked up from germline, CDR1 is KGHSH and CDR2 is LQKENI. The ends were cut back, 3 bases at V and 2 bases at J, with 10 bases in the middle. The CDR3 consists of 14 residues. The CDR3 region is CASSPTTVNTEAFF. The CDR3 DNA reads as TGTGCCAGCTCACCGACGACAGTTAACACTGAAGCTTTCTTT.

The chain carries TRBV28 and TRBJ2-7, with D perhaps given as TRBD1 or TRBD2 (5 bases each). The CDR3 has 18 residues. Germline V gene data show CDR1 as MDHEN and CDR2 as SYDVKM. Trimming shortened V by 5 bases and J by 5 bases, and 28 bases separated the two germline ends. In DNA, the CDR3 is TGTGCCAGCAGTCCCGGTGGGGTTGGCAGGGACGGAAGAAACGAGCAGTACTTC. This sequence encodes CASSPGGVGRDGRNEQYF.

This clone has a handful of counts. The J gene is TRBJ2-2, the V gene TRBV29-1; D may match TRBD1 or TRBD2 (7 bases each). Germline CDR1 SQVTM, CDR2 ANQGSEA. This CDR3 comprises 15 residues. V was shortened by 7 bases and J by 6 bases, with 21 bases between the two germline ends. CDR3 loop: CSASDRALAAGELFF. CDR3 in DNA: TGCAGCGCCAGTGACAGGGCTCTAGCGGCCGGGGAGCTGTTTTTT.

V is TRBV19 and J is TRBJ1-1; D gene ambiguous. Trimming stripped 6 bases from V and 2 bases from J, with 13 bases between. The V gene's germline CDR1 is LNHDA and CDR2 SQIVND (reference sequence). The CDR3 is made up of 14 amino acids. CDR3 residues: CASSRLGINTEAFF. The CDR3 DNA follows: TGTGCCAGTAGCCGCCTCGGGATCAACACTGAAGCTTTCTTT.

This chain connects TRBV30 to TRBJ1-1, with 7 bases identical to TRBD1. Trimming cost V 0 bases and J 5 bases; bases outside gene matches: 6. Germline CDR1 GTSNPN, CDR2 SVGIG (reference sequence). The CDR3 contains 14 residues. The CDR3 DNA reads TGTGCCTGGAGTGTCACAGGGGTTTGGACTGAAGCTTTCTTT. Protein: CAWSVTGVWTEAFF.

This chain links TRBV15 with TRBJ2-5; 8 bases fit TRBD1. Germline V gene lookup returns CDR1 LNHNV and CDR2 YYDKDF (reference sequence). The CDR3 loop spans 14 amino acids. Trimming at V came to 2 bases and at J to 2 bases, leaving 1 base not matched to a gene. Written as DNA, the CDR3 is TGTGCCACCAGCAGACACAGGGGGCAAGAGACCCAGTACTTC. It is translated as CATSRHRGQETQYF.

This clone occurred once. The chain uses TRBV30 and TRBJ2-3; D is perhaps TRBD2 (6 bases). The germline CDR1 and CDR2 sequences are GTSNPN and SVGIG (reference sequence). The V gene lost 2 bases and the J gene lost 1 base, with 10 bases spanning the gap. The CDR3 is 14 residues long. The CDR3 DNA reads TGTGCCTGGAGTCAATGGGAGGGCACAGATACGCAGTATTTT. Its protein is CAWSQWEGTDTQYF.

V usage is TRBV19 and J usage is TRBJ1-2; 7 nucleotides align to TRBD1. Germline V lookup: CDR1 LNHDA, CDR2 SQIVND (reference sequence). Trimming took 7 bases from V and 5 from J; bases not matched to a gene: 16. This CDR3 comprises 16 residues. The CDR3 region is CASNPRGTGALYGYTF. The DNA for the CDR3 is TGTGCCAGTAATCCTAGAGGAACAGGGGCCCTATATGGCTACACCTTC.

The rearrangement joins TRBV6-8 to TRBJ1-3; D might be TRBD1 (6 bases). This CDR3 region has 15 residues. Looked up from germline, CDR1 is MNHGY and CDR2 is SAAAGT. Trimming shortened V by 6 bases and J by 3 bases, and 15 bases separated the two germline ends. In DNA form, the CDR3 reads TGTGCCAGCAGGCCCCCCACAGGGCGTGGAAACACCATATATTTT. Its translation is CASRPPTGRGNTIYF.

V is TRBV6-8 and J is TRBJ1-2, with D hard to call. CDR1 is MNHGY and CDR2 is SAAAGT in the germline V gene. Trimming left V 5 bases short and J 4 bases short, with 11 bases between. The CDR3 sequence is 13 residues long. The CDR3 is CASSKDGIYGYTF. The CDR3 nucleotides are TGTGCCAGCAGTAAGGACGGGATCTATGGCTACACCTTC.

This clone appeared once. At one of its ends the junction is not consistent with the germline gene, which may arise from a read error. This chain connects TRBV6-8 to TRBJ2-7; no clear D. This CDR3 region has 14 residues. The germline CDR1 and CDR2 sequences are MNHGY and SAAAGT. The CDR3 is CAISSDDRAREQYF. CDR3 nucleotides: TGTGCCATCAGTAGTGATGATCGGGCCCGGGAGCAGTACTTC.

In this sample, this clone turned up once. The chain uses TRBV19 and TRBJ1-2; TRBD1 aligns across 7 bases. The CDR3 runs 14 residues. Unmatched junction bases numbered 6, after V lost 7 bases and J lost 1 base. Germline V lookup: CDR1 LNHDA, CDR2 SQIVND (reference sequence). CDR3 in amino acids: CASNPTGNNYGYTF. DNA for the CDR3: TGTGCCAGTAATCCGACAGGGAATAACTATGGCTACACCTTC.

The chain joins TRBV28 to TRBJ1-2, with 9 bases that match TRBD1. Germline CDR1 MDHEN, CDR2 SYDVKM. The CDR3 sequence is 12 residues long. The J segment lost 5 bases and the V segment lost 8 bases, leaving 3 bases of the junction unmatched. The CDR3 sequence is CASGDREYGYTF. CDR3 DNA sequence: TGTGCCAGCGGGGACAGGGAGTATGGCTACACCTTC.

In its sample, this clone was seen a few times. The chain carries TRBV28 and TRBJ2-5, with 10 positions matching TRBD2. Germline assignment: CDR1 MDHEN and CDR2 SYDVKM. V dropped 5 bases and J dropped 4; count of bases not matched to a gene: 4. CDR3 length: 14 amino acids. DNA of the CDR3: TGTGCCAGCAGTGTAGCGGGAGGTCGAGAGACCCAGTACTTC. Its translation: CASSVAGGRETQYF. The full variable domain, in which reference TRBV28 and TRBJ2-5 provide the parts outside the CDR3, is DVKVTQSSRYLVKRTGEKVFLECVQDMDHENMFWYRQDPGLGLRLIYFSYDVKMKEKGDIPEGYSVSREKKERFSLILESASTNQTSMYLCASSVAGGRETQYFGPGTRLLVL.

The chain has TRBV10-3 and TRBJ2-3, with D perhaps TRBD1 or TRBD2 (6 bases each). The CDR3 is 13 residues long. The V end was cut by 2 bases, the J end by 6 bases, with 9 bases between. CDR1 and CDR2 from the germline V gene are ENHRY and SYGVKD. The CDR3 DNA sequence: TGTGCCATCAGTGAGGGGGGGCCGGATACGCAGTATTTT. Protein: CAISEGGPDTQYF.

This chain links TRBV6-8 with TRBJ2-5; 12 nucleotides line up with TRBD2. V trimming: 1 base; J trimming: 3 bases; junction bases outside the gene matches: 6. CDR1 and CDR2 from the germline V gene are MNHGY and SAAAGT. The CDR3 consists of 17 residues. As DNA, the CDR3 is TGTGCCAGCAGTTACTGGGCTAGACTAGCGGGAGAAGAGACCCAGTACTTC. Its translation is CASSYWARLAGEETQYF.

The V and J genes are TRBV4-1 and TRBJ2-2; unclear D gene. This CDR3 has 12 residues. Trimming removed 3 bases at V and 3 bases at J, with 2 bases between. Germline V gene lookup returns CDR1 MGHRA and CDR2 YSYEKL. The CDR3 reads CASSHHTGELFF. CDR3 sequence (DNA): TGCGCCAGCAGCCATCACACCGGGGAGCTGTTTTTT.

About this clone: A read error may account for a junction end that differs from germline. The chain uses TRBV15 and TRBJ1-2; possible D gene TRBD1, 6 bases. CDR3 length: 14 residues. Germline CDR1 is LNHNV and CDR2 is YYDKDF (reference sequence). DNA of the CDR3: TGTGCCAGCAGCTTAACGTTCAGTGAGGGGGTAAACACCTTC. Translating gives CASSLTFSEGVNTF.

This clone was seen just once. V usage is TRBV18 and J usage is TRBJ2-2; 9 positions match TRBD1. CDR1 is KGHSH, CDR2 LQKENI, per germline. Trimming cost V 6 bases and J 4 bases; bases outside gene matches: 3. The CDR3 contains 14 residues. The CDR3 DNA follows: TGTGCCAGCTCCGGGACAGGGTTCACCGGGGAGCTGTTTTTT. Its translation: CASSGTGFTGELFF.

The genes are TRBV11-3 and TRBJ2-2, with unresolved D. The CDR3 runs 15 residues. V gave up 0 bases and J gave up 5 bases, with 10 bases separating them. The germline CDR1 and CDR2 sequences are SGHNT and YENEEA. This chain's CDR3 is CASSLDIGGTGELFF. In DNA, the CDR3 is TGTGCCAGCAGCTTAGATATCGGTGGGACCGGGGAGCTGTTTTTT. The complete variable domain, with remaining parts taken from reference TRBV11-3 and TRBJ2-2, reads EAGVVQSPRYKIIEKKQPVAFWCNPISGHNTLYWYLQNLGQGPELLIRYENEEAVDDSQLPKDRFSAERLKGVDSTLKIQPAELGDSAVYLCASSLDIGGTGELFFGEGSRLTVL.

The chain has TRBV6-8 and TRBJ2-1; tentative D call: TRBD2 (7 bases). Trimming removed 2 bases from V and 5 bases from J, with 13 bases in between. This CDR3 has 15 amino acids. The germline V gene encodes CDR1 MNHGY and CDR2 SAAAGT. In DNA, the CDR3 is TGTGCCAGCAGTTACGGGGGGGCCACCCACAATGAGCAGTTCTTC. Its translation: CASSYGGATHNEQFF.

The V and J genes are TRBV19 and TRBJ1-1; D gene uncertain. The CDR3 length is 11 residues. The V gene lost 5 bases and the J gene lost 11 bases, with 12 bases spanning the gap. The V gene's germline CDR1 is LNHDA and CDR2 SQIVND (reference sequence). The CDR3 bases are TGTGCCAGTAGTTCTCGTTCTGCGGCTTTCTTT. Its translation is CASSSRSAAFF.

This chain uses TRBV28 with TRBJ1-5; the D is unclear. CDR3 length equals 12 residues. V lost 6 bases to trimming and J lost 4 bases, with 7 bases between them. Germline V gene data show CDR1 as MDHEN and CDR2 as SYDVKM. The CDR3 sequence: CASRTLNQPQHF. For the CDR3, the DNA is TGTGCCAGCAGAACGTTAAATCAGCCCCAGCATTTT.

DNA for the CDR3: TGCGCCAGCAGCCAAGGCTGGACAGGAGCCTACGAGCAGTACTTC. Translating it yields CASSQGWTGAYEQYF. The chain combines TRBV4-1 with TRBJ2-7; 7 nucleotides agree with TRBD1. Germline loops: CDR1 MGHRA, CDR2 YSYEKL. The junction had 5 bases not matched to a gene; V was cut back by 1 base and J by 2 bases. This CDR3 spans 15 amino acids.

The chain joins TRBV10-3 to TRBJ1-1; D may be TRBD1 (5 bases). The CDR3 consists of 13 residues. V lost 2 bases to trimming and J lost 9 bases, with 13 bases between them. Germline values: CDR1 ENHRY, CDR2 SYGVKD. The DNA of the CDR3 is TGTGCCATCAGTGAGGGCAGGGAGGAGAAAGCTTTCTTT. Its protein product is CAISEGREEKAFF.